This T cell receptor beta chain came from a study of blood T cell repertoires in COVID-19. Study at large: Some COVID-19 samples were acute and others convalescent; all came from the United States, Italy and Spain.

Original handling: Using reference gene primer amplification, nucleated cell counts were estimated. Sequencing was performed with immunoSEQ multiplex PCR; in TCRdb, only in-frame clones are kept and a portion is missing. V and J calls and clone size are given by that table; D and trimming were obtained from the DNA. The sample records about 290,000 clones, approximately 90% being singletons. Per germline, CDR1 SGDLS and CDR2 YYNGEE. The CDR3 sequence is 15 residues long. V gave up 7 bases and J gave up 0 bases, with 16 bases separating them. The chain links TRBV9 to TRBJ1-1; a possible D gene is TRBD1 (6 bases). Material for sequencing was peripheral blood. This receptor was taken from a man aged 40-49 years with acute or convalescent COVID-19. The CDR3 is CASRGAGPLNTEAFF. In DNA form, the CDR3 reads TGTGCCAGCCGGGGGGCAGGTCCTTTGAACACTGAAGCTTTCTTT.